These 15 T cell receptor beta chains share one sample of origin, sequenced in a study of T cell responses to AZD1222 COVID-19 vaccine. Only in-frame clones appear in the TCRdb table, and some are missing; sequencing was by immunoSEQ multiplex PCR. The sample includes about 120,000 clones, about 90% of them seen just once. This sample comprised peripheral blood, obtained on day 0 of AZD1222 vaccination. These receptors all come from an adult in good health.

The rearrangement uses TRBV27 and TRBJ1-1, with D possibly being TRBD1 (5 bases). In germline, CDR1 is MNHEY, CDR2 SMNVEV (reference sequence). Trimming removed 9 bases from V and 1 base from J, with 12 bases in between. This CDR3 spans 13 amino acids. The DNA for the CDR3 is TGTGCCAGTAGAATTAGGGGGAACACTGAAGCTTTCTTT. This codes for CASRIRGNTEAFF.

The chain is built from TRBV10-3 and TRBJ1-1; D is unresolved. Trimming removed 1 base from V and 8 bases from J, with 8 bases in between. This CDR3 is 12 amino acids long. The germline V gene encodes CDR1 ENHRY and CDR2 SYGVKD. DNA of the CDR3: TGTGCCATCAGTGAGTTGGGGAGCGAAGCTTTCTTT. Its protein product is CAISELGSEAFF.

The chain combines TRBV7-2 with TRBJ2-2; D uncertain. Looked up from germline, CDR1 is SGHTA and CDR2 is FQGNSA. V dropped 5 bases and J dropped 12 bases, with 10 bases sitting between them. CDR3 length: 11 amino acids. The CDR3 DNA reads as TGTGCCAGCAGCCGGCGCCAGAAGCTGTTTTTT. Translation: CASSRRQKLFF.

The chain joins TRBV28 to TRBJ1-5; a weak D match, TRBD1 (5 bases). The CDR3 totals 15 residues. Per the germline V gene, CDR1 is MDHEN and CDR2 is SYDVKM. V dropped 5 bases and J dropped 3 bases, with 14 bases sitting between them. The CDR3 DNA is TGTGCCAGCAGTCGGGGACGGGGCGACAATCAGCCCCAGCATTTT. The encoded protein is CASSRGRGDNQPQHF.

The chain employs TRBV30 and TRBJ1-2; D uncertain. The CDR3 has 14 residues. Trimming pared 0 bases from V and 1 base from J, leaving 9 bases between. The V gene's germline CDR1 is GTSNPN and CDR2 SVGIG (reference sequence). CDR3 DNA sequence: TGTGCCTGGAGTGTTTTGACACTTAACTATGGCTACACCTTC. Translated, it gives CAWSVLTLNYGYTF.

The rearrangement links TRBV13 to TRBJ2-7, with 7 bases identical to TRBD2. The germline gives CDR1 PRHDT, CDR2 FYEKMQ (reference sequence). The CDR3 consists of 17 residues. Trimming removed 0 bases from V and 9 bases from J; junction bases left unmatched: 17. The CDR3 reads CASSLGGFPGTKVAQYF. The CDR3 DNA reads as TGTGCCAGCAGCTTAGGGGGATTTCCCGGGACTAAGGTGGCGCAGTACTTC.

This clone appeared once. This chain connects TRBV2 to TRBJ1-2, with 12 bases matching TRBD1. Germline assignment: CDR1 SNHLY and CDR2 FYNNEI. Trimming removed 8 bases from V and 8 bases from J; junction bases left unmatched: 6. CDR3 length equals 13 residues. CDR3 coding DNA: TGTGCCAGCGGGGGACAGGGGGCGCCCGGCTACACCTTC. Amino acids: CASGGQGAPGYTF. The variable domain in full, completed from reference TRBV2 and TRBJ1-2, reads EPEVTQTPSHQVTQMGQEVILRCVPISNHLYFYWYRQILGQKVEFLVSFYNNEISEKSEIFDDQFSVERPDGSNFTLKIRSTKLEDSAMYFCASGGQGAPGYTFGSGTRLTVV.

Details on this clone: This same CDR3 is encoded by further DNA sequences in the sample. The chain has TRBV6-5 and TRBJ2-6; 9 bases map to TRBD1. Losses at the gene ends were 6 bases for V and 1 base for J; bases not matched to a gene: 1. CDR1 and CDR2 (germline): MNHEY, SVGAGI. The CDR3 sequence is 15 residues long. CDR3 residues: CASRTGGSGANVLTF. The CDR3 DNA reads as TGTGCCAGCAGGACAGGGGGGTCTGGGGCCAACGTCCTGACTTTC.

V usage is TRBV7-8 and J usage is TRBJ2-7; 9 bases map to TRBD1. The CDR3 runs 15 residues. V dropped 5 bases and J dropped 4; count of bases not matched to a gene: 9. Germline CDR1 SGHVS, CDR2 FQNEAQ. CDR3 amino acids: CASSNRDRAEYEQYF. Here the CDR3 DNA reads TGTGCCAGCAGCAACCGGGACAGGGCAGAATACGAGCAGTACTTC.

The V and J genes are TRBV7-9 and TRBJ2-3; the D is unclear. CDR3 length equals 14 residues. The germline CDR1 and CDR2 sequences are SEHNR and FQNEAQ (reference sequence). Trimming took 4 bases from V and 2 from J, leaving 10 bases between them. CDR3 bases: TGTGCCAGCAGCTATCAAAGGCCCACAGATACGCAGTATTTT. As protein: CASSYQRPTDTQYF. The whole variable domain, remainder taken from reference TRBV7-9 and TRBJ2-3, is DTGVSQNPRHKITKRGQNVTFRCDPISEHNRLYWYRQTLGQGPEFLTYFQNEAQLEKSRLLSDRFSAERPKGSFSTLEIQRTEQGDSAMYLCASSYQRPTDTQYFGPGTRLTVL.

This clone has only one observation. The rearrangement links TRBV7-2 to TRBJ1-4, with 9 positions matching TRBD1. This CDR3 has 16 residues. Germline values: CDR1 SGHTA, CDR2 FQGNSA. The ends lost 2 bases at V and 8 bases at J; junction bases unmatched: 9. In nucleotides, the CDR3 is TGTGCCAGCAGCTTATCCTCACAGGGGGCGCGGGAAAAACTGTTTTTT. This codes for CASSLSSQGAREKLFF.

This chain joins TRBV20-1 and TRBJ1-2, with TRBD1 as a possible D gene (5 bases). Trimming shortened V by 7 bases and J by 3 bases, and 9 bases separated the two germline ends. The CDR3 consists of 11 residues. In germline, CDR1 is DFQATT, CDR2 SNEGSKA (reference sequence). CDR3 amino acids: CSVVGDYGYTF. CDR3 DNA sequence: TGCAGTGTCGTAGGGGACTATGGCTACACCTTC.

The chain uses TRBV10-1 and TRBJ1-1; 11 nucleotides agree with TRBD1. The CDR3 is 14 residues long. CDR1 and CDR2 (germline): WNHNN, SYGVQD (reference sequence). The trim removed 6 bases at V and 5 bases at J, leaving 5 bases unmatched. CDR3 residues: CASSPGQGGTEAFF. CDR3 in DNA: TGCGCCAGCAGCCCGGGACAGGGGGGGACTGAAGCTTTCTTT.

The gene calls are TRBV11-3 and TRBJ2-7, with D perhaps TRBD2 (6 bases). In germline, CDR1 is SGHNT, CDR2 YENEEA. Trimming shortened V by 3 bases and J by 3 bases, and 9 bases separated the two germline ends. The CDR3 is 13 amino acids. CDR3 DNA sequence: TGTGCCAGCAGCTTGGGACTCCACTACGAGCAGTACTTC. Translation: CASSLGLHYEQYF.

The genes are TRBV6-9 and TRBJ1-2; TRBD1 matches at 8 bases. CDR1 is MNHGY, CDR2 SVAAGI, per germline. V lost 1 base to trimming and J lost 8 bases; unmatched junction nucleotides: 12. This CDR3 spans 16 amino acids. The CDR3 protein is CASSYFPDRALGGYTF. DNA of the CDR3: TGTGCCAGCAGTTATTTCCCGGACAGGGCACTAGGGGGCTACACCTTC.